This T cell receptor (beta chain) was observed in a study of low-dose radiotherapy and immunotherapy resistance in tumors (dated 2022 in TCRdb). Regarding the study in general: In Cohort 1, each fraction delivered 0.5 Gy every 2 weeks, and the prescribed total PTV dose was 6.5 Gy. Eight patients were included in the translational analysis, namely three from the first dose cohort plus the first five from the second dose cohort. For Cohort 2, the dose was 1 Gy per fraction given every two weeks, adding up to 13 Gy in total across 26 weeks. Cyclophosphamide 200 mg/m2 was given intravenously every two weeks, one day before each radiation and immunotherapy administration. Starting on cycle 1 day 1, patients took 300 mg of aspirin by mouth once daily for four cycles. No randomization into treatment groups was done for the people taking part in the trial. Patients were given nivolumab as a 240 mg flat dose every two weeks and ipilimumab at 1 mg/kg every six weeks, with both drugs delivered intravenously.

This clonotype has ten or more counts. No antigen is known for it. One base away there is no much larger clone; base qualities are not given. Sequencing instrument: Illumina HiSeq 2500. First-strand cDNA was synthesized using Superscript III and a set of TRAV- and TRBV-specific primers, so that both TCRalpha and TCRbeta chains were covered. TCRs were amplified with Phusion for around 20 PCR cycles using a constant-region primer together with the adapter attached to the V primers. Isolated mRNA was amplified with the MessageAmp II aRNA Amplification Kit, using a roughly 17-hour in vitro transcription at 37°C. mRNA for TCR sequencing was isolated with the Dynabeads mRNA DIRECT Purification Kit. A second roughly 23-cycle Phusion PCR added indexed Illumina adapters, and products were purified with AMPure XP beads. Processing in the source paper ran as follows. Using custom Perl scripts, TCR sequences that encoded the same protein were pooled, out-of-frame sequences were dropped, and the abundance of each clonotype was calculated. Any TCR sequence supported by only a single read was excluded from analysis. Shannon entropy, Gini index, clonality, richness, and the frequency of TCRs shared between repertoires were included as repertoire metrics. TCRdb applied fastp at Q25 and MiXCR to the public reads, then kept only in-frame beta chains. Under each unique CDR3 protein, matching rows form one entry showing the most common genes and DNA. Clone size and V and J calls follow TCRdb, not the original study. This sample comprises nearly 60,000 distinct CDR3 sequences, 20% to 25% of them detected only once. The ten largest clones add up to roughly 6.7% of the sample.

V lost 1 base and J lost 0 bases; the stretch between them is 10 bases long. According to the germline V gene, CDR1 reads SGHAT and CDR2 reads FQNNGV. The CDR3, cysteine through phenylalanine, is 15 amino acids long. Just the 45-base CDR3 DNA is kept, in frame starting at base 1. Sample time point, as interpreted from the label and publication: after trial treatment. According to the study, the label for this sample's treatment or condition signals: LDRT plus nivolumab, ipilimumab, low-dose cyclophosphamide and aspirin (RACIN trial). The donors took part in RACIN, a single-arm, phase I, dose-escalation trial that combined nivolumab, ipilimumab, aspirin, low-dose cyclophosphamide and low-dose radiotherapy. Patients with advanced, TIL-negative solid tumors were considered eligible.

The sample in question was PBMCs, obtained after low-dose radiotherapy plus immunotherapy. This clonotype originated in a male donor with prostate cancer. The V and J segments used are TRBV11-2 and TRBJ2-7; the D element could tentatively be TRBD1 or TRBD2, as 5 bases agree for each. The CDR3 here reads CASSLGQRSSYEQYF. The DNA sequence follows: TGTGCCAGCAGCTTAGGACAGCGGAGCTCCTACGAGCAGTACTTC. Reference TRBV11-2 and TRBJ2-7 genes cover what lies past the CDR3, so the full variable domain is EAGVAQSPRYKIIEKRQSVAFWCNPISGHATLYWYQQILGQGPKLLIQFQNNGVVDDSQLPKDRFSAERLKGVDSTLKIQPAKLEDSAVYLCASSLGQRSSYEQYFGPGTRLTVT.